This TCR beta chain was recorded in a study of blood T cell repertoires in COVID-19. Study at large: Whether acute or convalescent, the COVID-19 samples came from the United States, Italy and Spain.

V lost 9 bases, J lost 2 bases, and 2 bases stayed unmatched. Looked up from germline, CDR1 is SNHLY and CDR2 is FYNNEI. This CDR3 has 12 amino acids. Produced via immunoSEQ multiplex PCR; TCRdb's table is partial and in-frame only. The sample includes tens of thousands of clones, around 80% of them seen just once. The source of this sequence is a human donor in a cohort sampled during active COVID-19. Source material: peripheral blood. This sequence joins TRBV2 and TRBJ2-7; 9 nucleotides agree with TRBD1. The CDR3 nucleotides read TGTGCCAGTCGGACAGGGGCCTACGAGCAGTACTTC. The encoded protein is CASRTGAYEQYF.